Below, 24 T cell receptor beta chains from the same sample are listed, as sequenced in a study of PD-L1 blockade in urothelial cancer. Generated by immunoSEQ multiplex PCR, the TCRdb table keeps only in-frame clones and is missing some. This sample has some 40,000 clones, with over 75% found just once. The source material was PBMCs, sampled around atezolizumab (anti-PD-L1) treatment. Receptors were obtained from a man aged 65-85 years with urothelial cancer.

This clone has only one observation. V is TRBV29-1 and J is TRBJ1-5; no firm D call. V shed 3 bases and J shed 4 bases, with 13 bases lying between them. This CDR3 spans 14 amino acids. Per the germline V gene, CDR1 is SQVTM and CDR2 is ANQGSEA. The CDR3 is CSVDSGGGNQPQHF. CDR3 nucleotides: TGCAGCGTTGATTCAGGAGGTGGAAATCAGCCCCAGCATTTT.

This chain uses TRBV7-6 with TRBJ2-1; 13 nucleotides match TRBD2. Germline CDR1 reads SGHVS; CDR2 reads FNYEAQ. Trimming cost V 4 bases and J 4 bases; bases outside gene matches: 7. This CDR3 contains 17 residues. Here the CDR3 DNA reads TGTGCCAGCAGCTCAGAGACTAGCGGGAGGAGGTACAATGAGCAGTTCTTC. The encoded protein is CASSSETSGRRYNEQFF. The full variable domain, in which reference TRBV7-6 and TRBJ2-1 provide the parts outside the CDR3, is GAGVSQSPRYKVTKRGQDVALRCDPISGHVSLYWYRQALGQGPEFLTYFNYEAQQDKSGLPNDRFSAERPEGSISTLTIQRTEQRDSAMYRCASSSETSGRRYNEQFFGPGTRLTVL.

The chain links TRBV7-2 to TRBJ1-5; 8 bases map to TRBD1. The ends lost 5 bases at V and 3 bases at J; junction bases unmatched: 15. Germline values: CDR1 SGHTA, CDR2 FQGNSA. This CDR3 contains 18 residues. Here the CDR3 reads CASSPGIKTGVNNQPQHF. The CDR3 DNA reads TGTGCCAGCAGCCCGGGGATTAAGACAGGGGTCAACAATCAGCCCCAGCATTTT.

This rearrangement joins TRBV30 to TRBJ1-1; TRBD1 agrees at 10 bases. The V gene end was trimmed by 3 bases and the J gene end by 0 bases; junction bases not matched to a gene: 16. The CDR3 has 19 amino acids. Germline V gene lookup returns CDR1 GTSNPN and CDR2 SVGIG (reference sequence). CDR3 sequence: CAWRERVPGQGPLNTEAFF. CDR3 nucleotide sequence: TGTGCCTGGAGGGAACGGGTCCCGGGACAGGGGCCATTGAACACTGAAGCTTTCTTT.

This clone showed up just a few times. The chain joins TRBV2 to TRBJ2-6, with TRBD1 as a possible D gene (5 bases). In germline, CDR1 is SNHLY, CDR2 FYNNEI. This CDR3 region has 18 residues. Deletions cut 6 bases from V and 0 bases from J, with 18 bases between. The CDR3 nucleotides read TGTGCCAGCAGCCGGGCAGGGTCCCTTGGCTCTGGGGCCAACGTCCTGACTTTC. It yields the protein CASSRAGSLGSGANVLTF.

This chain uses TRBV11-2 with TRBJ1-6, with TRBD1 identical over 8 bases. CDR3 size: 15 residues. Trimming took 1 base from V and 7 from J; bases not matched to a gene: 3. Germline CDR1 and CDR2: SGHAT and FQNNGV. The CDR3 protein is CASSLGTGSNSPLHF. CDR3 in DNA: TGTGCCAGCAGCTTAGGGACAGGGAGCAATTCACCCCTCCACTTT.

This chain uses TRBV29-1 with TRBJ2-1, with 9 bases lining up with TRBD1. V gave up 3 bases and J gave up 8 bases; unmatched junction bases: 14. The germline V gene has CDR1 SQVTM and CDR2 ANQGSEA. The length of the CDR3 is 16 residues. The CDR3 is CSVDIRDRESKDEQFF. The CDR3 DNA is TGCAGCGTTGACATCCGGGACAGGGAAAGTAAGGATGAGCAGTTCTTC.

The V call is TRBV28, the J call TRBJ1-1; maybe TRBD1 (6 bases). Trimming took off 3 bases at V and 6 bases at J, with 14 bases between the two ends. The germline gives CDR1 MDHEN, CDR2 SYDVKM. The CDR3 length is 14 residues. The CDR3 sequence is CASSLGHLQAEAFF. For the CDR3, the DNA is TGTGCCAGCAGTTTGGGACATCTTCAGGCTGAAGCTTTCTTT.

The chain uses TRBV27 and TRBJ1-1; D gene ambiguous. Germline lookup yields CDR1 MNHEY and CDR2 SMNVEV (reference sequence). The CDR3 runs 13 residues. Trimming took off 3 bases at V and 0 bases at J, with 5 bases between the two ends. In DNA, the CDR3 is TGTGCCAGCAGTTTGTCAGTGAACACTGAAGCTTTCTTT. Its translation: CASSLSVNTEAFF.

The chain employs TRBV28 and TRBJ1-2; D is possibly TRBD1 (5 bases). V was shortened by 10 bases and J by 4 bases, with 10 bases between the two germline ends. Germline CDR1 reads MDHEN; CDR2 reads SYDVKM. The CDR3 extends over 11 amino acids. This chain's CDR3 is CATQGVYGYTF. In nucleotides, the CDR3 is TGTGCCACACAAGGGGTCTATGGCTACACCTTC.

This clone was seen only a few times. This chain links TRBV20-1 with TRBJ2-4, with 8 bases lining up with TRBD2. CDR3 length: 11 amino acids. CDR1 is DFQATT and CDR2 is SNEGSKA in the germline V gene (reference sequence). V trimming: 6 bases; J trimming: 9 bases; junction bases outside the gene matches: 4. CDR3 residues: CSAPGLGIQYF. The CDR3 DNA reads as TGCAGTGCCCCGGGACTAGGCATTCAGTACTTC.

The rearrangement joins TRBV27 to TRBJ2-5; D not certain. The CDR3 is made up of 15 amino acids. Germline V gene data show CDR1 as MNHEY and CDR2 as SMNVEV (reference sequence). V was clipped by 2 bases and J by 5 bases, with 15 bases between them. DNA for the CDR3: TGTGCCAGCAGTTTAGACACCGTTTCCCGCGAGACCCAGTACTTC. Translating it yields CASSLDTVSRETQYF.

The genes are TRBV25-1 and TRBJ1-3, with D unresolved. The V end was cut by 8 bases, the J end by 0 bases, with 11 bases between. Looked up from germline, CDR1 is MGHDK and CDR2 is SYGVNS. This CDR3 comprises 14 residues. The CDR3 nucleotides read TGTGCCAGCGGGCTGACGTCCTCTGGAAACACCATATATTTT. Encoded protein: CASGLTSSGNTIYF.

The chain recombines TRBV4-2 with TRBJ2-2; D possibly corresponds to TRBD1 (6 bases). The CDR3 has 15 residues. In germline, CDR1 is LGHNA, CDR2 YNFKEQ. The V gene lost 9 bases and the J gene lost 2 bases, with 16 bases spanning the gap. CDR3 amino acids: CASQPLDRNTGELFF. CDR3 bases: TGTGCCAGTCAGCCACTGGACAGAAACACCGGGGAGCTGTTTTTT.

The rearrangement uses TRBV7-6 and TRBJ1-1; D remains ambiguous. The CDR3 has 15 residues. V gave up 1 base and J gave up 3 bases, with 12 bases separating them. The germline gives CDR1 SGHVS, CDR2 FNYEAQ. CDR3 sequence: CASSLGAGLDTEAFF. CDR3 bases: TGTGCCAGCAGCTTAGGGGCGGGTTTAGACACTGAAGCTTTCTTT.

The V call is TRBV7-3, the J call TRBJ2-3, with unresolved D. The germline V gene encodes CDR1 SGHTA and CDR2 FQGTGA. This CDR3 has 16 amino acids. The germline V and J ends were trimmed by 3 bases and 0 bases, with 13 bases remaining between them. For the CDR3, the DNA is TGTGCCAGCAGCTTTTTCGATAGCACTAGCACAGATACGCAGTATTTT. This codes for CASSFFDSTSTDTQYF.

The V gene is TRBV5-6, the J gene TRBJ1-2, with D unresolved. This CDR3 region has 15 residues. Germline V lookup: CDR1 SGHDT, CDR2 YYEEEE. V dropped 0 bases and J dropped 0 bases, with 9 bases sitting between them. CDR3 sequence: CASSLVRRANYGYTF. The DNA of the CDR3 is TGTGCCAGCAGCTTGGTCAGGAGGGCTAACTATGGCTACACCTTC.

CDR3 bases: TGTGCCAGTAATATGGTTAGGGGAGGAGGGAGCACAGATACGCAGTATTTT. It encodes CASNMVRGGGSTDTQYF. This rearrangement joins TRBV19 to TRBJ2-3; maybe TRBD2 (6 bases). The V and J ends lost 7 bases and 0 bases respectively, with 20 bases between them. Germline CDR1 reads LNHDA; CDR2 reads SQIVND (reference sequence). This CDR3 is 17 amino acids long.

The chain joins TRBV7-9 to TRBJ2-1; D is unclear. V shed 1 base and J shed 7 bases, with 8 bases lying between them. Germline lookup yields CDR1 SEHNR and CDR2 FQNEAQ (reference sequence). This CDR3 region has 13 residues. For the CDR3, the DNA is TGTGCCAGCAGCTTAGTTAGATTGAATGAGCAGTTCTTC. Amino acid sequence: CASSLVRLNEQFF.

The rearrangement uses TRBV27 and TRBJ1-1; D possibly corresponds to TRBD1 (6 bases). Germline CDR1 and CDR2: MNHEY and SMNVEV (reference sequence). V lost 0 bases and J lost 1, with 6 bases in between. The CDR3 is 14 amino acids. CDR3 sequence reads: CASSLSTGNTEAFF. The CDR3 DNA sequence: TGTGCCAGCAGTTTATCGACAGGGAACACTGAAGCTTTCTTT.

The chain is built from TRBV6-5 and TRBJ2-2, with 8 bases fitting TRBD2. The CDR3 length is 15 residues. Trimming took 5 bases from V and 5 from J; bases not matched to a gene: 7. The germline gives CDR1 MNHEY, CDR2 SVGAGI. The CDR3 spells CASSRGGAYTGELFF. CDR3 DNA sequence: TGTGCCAGCAGTCGGGGGGGCGCATATACCGGGGAGCTGTTTTTT.

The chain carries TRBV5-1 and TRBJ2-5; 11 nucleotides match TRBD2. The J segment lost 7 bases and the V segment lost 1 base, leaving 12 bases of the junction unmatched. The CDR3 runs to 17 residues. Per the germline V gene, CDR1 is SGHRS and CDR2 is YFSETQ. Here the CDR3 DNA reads TGCGCCAGCAGCTTGTCTAGCGGGGGGTTTTCAGTGGGGACCCAGTACTTC. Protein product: CASSLSSGGFSVGTQYF.

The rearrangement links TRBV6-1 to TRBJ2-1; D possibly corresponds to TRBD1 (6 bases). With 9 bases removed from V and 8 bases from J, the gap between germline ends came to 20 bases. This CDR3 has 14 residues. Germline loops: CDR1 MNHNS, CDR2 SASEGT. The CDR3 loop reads CARQRSWGLDEQFF. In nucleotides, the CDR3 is TGTGCCAGACAAAGGTCCTGGGGGCTAGATGAGCAGTTCTTC.

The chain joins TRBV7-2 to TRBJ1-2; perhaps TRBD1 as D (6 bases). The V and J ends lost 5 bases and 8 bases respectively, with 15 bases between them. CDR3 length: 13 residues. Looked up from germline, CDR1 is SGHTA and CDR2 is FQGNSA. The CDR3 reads CASSNPTRGGYTF. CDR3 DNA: TGTGCCAGCAGCAACCCGACAAGGGGGGGCTACACCTTC.